The 27 T cell receptor beta chains reported below all come from one sample, sequenced in a study of T cell repertoires in cytomegalovirus infection (dated by TCRdb to about 2019). The instrument was an Illumina HiSeq 1500. The public reads were run again by TCRdb, first through fastp at Q25 and then through MiXCR, and only productive beta chains were kept. Every distinct CDR3 protein forms one entry, paired with its most common genes and DNA. Recorded for this sample are about 770,000 distinct CDR3 sequences; roughly 28% of them occurred a single time. Around 14% of the sample lies in the top ten. Reading the label with the study, this specimen's treatment or condition is: in vitro stimulation with specific CMV peptide epitopes to enrich CMV-specific T cells. No cognate antigen is known for these TCRs. This material consisted of cultured CD8+ T cells from PBMCs, taken from culture after CMV antigen stimulation. The receptors stem from a human donor in good health (CMV status not recorded). Some clones in this sample may be carry-over from other donors' samples.

The rearrangement links TRBV27 to TRBJ1-2; a possible D gene is TRBD1 (6 bases). CDR3 length: 15 residues. CDR1 is MNHEY, CDR2 SMNVEV, per germline (reference sequence). With 0 bases removed from V and 7 bases from J, the gap between germline ends came to 15 bases. The CDR3 DNA reads as TGTGCCAGCAGTTTATCAGGGCAGGGGATGTTTGGCTACACCTTC. Amino acid sequence: CASSLSGQGMFGYTF.

The chain recombines TRBV12-3 or TRBV12-4 with TRBJ2-4; TRBD2 matches 7 bases. V gave up 3 bases and J gave up 7 bases; unmatched junction bases: 15. The CDR3 spans 17 residues. This CDR3 reads CASSFGPGLSAGNIQYF. CDR3 in DNA: TGTGCCAGCAGTTTTGGGCCAGGCCTTTCAGCGGGGAACATTCAGTACTTC.

This clonotype was detected ten times or more. V usage is TRBV7-2 and J usage is TRBJ2-7; D is unclear. This CDR3 is built from 13 residues. V was clipped by 3 bases and J by 4 bases, with 10 bases between them. Germline loops: CDR1 SGHTA, CDR2 FQGNSA. The CDR3 DNA follows: TGTGCCAGCAGCTTTAACCAAGGGTACGAGCAGTACGTC. Its protein product is CASSFNQGYEQYV.

This clonotype was seen more than once but under ten times. The chain is built from TRBV5-1 and TRBJ1-1; D gene ambiguous. CDR1 and CDR2 from the germline V gene are SGHRS and YFSETQ. The CDR3 is made up of 15 amino acids. The V end was cut by 0 bases, the J end by 5 bases, with 14 bases between. The CDR3: CASSLVGGTATEAFF. The CDR3 region has the DNA TGCGCCAGCAGCTTGGTAGGCGGAACAGCGACTGAAGCTTTCTTT.

This chain joins TRBV6-5 and TRBJ1-6; 7 positions agree with TRBD1. The CDR3 is made up of 17 amino acids. The V and J ends lost 1 base and 5 bases, in that order; junction bases with no gene match: 8. Germline CDR1 and CDR2: MNHEY and SVGAGI. This CDR3 reads CASSYFGTELNNSPLHF. In DNA, the CDR3 is TGTGCCAGCAGTTACTTCGGGACAGAACTGAATAATTCACCCCTCCACTTT.

This clonotype was seen more than once but under ten times. The rearrangement uses TRBV7-2 and TRBJ2-1; TRBD1 or TRBD2 may be the D gene (5 bases each). V lost 3 bases to trimming and J lost 5 bases, with 14 bases between them. There are 15 residues in the CDR3. Germline-derived CDR1 and CDR2 are SGHTA and FQGNSA. CDR3 amino acids: CASSFGAGLDNEQFF. CDR3 bases: TGTGCCAGCAGCTTCGGGGCAGGGCTGGACAATGAGCAGTTCTTC. Using reference TRBV7-2 and TRBJ2-1 for the parts outside the CDR3, the full variable domain is GAGVSQSPSNKVTEKGKDVELRCDPISGHTALYWYRQSLGQGLEFLIYFQGNSAPDKSGLPSDRFSAERTGGSVSTLTIQRTQQEDSAVYLCASSFGAGLDNEQFFGPGTRLTVL.

The chain has TRBV20-1 and TRBJ1-2; D possibly corresponds to TRBD1 (5 bases). The CDR3 totals 13 residues. V was shortened by 8 bases and J by 6 bases, with 19 bases between the two germline ends. Germline V gives CDR1 DFQATT, CDR2 SNEGSKA (reference sequence). Here the CDR3 DNA reads TGCAGTTCCGGATGGGGGAGAAGCGATGGCTACACCTTC. It codes for CSSGWGRSDGYTF.

The chain is built from TRBV25-1 and TRBJ1-2; tentative D call: TRBD1 (5 bases). Germline CDR1 is MGHDK and CDR2 is SYGVNS. The V and J ends lost 3 bases and 2 bases respectively, with 10 bases between them. The CDR3 sequence is 14 residues long. The CDR3 bases are TGTGCCAGCAGTGAGGGCAGGGAGAACTATGGCTACACCTTC. It specifies CASSEGRENYGYTF.

This clonotype appeared a few times. The genes are TRBV20-1 and TRBJ2-3; tentative D call: TRBD1 (5 bases). CDR1 is DFQATT and CDR2 is SNEGSKA in the germline V gene (reference sequence). CDR3 size: 15 residues. Trimming pared 1 base from V and 2 bases from J, leaving 13 bases between. In nucleotides, the CDR3 is TGCAGTGCTAGAGCTGCAGGGAACCCCACAGATACGCAGTATTTT. It encodes CSARAAGNPTDTQYF.

The V gene is TRBV6-5, the J gene TRBJ2-5, with 8 positions matching TRBD2. The V gene end was trimmed by 0 bases and the J gene end by 2 bases; junction bases not matched to a gene: 5. Germline V gene data show CDR1 as MNHEY and CDR2 as SVGAGI. There are 16 residues in the CDR3. The CDR3 DNA reads as TGTGCCAGCAGTTACTCATGGCCTAGCGGGCAAGAGACCCAGTACTTC. Amino acids: CASSYSWPSGQETQYF.

This clonotype was counted only a few times. The chain carries TRBV5-1 and TRBJ1-2; 7 positions match TRBD1. The CDR3 is 14 residues long. Looked up from germline, CDR1 is SGHRS and CDR2 is YFSETQ. Trimming cost V 0 bases and J 5 bases; bases outside gene matches: 4. The CDR3 protein is CASSLEGTAYGYTF. CDR3 sequence (DNA): TGCGCCAGCAGCTTGGAAGGGACAGCGTATGGCTACACCTTC.

This clonotype has a handful of counts. J is TRBJ2-7 and V is TRBV7-6, with 8 bases that match TRBD1. Germline lookup yields CDR1 SGHVS and CDR2 FNYEAQ. CDR3 length: 15 residues. Trimming removed 5 bases from V and 3 bases from J; junction bases left unmatched: 9. CDR3 sequence (DNA): TGTGCCAGCAGCCCCGGACAGGGCGTCCTCTACGAGCAGTACTTC. Translated: CASSPGQGVLYEQYF.

The V call is TRBV27, the J call TRBJ1-1; no reliable D call. CDR1 and CDR2 from the germline V gene are MNHEY and SMNVEV (reference sequence). The ends were cut back, 7 bases at V and 4 bases at J, with 10 bases in the middle. The CDR3 is 12 residues long. For the CDR3, the DNA is TGTGCCAGCAAACGATTGGGCACTGAAGCTTTCTTT. This encodes CASKRLGTEAFF.

Of note for this clonotype: With a much larger clone just one base away, this may be a read error. V is TRBV19 and J is TRBJ1-5; D not resolved. This CDR3 region has 14 residues. The germline V gene encodes CDR1 LNHDA and CDR2 SQIVND (reference sequence). The CDR3 region has the DNA TGTGCCAGTAAGCTGAGGAATAGCAATCAGCCCCAGCAATTT. This translates into CASKLRNSNQPQQF.

The chain links TRBV7-4 to TRBJ2-7, with TRBD1 matching over 7 bases. Losses at the gene ends were 7 bases for V and 2 bases for J; bases not matched to a gene: 8. This CDR3 has 14 residues. Looked up from germline, CDR1 is SGHVT and CDR2 is SQSDAQ. The DNA for the CDR3 is TGTGCCAGCAACCCGACAGGGTACCCCTACGAGCAGTACTTC. Residues: CASNPTGYPYEQYF. The variable domain in full, with the rest retrieved from reference TRBV7-4 and TRBJ2-7, is GAGVSQSPRYKVAKRGRDVALRCDSISGHVTLYWYRQTLGQGSEVLTYSQSDAQRDKSGRPSGRFSAERPERSVSTLKIQRTEQGDSAVYLCASNPTGYPYEQYFGPGTRLTVT.

The chain employs TRBV12-5 and TRBJ2-1; no definite D call. This CDR3 has 12 residues. V was clipped by 3 bases and J by 6 bases, with 6 bases between them. CDR1 and CDR2 (germline): LGHNT, FRNRAP. DNA of the CDR3: TGTGCTAGTGGTTTAATGGGCAATGAGCAGTTCTTC. Amino acid sequence: CASGLMGNEQFF.

CDR3 DNA sequence: TGTGCCAGCAGTTACTCAAGGAGGCGGGGGGGCGACGACACCGGGGAGCTGTTTTTT. Translating gives CASSYSRRRGGDDTGELFF. This chain connects TRBV6-5 to TRBJ2-2, with 9 positions matching TRBD2. Germline trimming cut 0 bases from V and 3 bases from J; bases unmatched to any gene: 11. CDR1 MNHEY and CDR2 SVGAGI come from the germline V gene. CDR3 length: 19 residues.

The V and J genes are TRBV6-2 or TRBV6-3 and TRBJ1-1; D gene unclear. V lost 2 bases, J lost 4 bases, and 5 bases lay in between. This CDR3 has 12 amino acids. Germline V lookup: CDR1 MNHEY, CDR2 SVGEGT. The CDR3 region is CASSYAATEAFF. The CDR3 DNA reads TGTGCCAGCAGTTACGCGGCCACTGAAGCTTTCTTT.

The genes are TRBV6-5 and TRBJ1-1; D may be TRBD1 (5 bases). The germline CDR1 and CDR2 sequences are MNHEY and SVGAGI. CDR3 length: 14 residues. Trimming pared 6 bases from V and 5 bases from J, leaving 16 bases between. The CDR3 coding sequence is TGTGCCAGCAGCGTCGGGGGGTATGTTACTGAAGCTTTCTTT. Translating gives CASSVGGYVTEAFF.

The CDR3 DNA is TGTGCCAGCACCCACGGGGGGCCCCAGCATTTT. It translates to CASTHGGPQHF. This chain links TRBV28 with TRBJ1-5, with a possible D match to TRBD1 (5 bases). The CDR3 extends over 11 amino acids. CDR1 MDHEN and CDR2 SYDVKM come from the germline V gene. Between the trimmed V and J ends, which lost 7 bases and 9 bases, there was a span of 10 bases.

This clonotype has just a few counts. The V call is TRBV12-3 or TRBV12-4, the J call TRBJ2-1; possibly TRBD2 for D (6 bases). The V and J ends lost 7 bases and 2 bases respectively, with 15 bases between them. This CDR3 has 15 amino acids. As DNA, the CDR3 is TGTGCCAGCATGCACCGGGACTTCCCCTACAATGAGCAGTTCTTC. It specifies CASMHRDFPYNEQFF.

This clonotype was detected a few times. The J gene is TRBJ1-2, the V gene TRBV20-1; no clear D gene. The CDR3 loop spans 11 amino acids. Germline lookup yields CDR1 DFQATT and CDR2 SNEGSKA (reference sequence). V gave up 5 bases and J gave up 5 bases, with 9 bases separating them. The CDR3 here is CSAPGIYGYTF. The CDR3, as DNA: TGCAGTGCTCCGGGGATATATGGCTACACCTTC.

This clonotype was detected ten times or more. The chain uses TRBV7-2 and TRBJ2-3; no reliable D call. From germline, CDR1 is SGHTA and CDR2 FQGNSA. V was shortened by 5 bases and J by 4 bases, with 10 bases between the two germline ends. This CDR3 is 13 amino acids long. CDR3 sequence reads: CASSPDLPDTQYF. The CDR3 DNA sequence: TGTGCCAGCAGCCCAGACTTGCCAGATACGCAGTATTTT.

A word on this clonotype: One end of the junction fails to match germline, which may point to a read error. V is TRBV12-3 or TRBV12-4 and J is TRBJ1-4; D is ambiguous. The CDR3 loop spans 18 amino acids. The CDR3, as DNA: TGTGCTAGCAGTTCCTCAGGCTATAGGCTCGTCTCTAATGAAAATCTGTTTTTT. Encoded protein: CASSSSGYRLVSNENLFF.

This clonotype appeared a few times. The chain recombines TRBV7-8 with TRBJ1-4; D gene unclear. The CDR3 runs 17 residues. The germline V gene has CDR1 SGHVS and CDR2 FQNEAQ. V gave up 5 bases and J gave up 0 bases, with 16 bases separating them. CDR3 residues: CASSQDVRQATNEKLFF. CDR3 coding DNA: TGTGCCAGCAGCCAGGACGTCCGACAAGCAACTAATGAAAAACTGTTTTTT.

This sequence joins TRBV2 and TRBJ1-4; D is ambiguous. V dropped 8 bases and J dropped 2 bases, with 15 bases sitting between them. Germline CDR1 and CDR2: SNHLY and FYNNEI. The CDR3 is 15 residues long. CDR3 amino acids: CASERPGGTNEKLFF. The CDR3 coding sequence is TGTGCCAGCGAGAGGCCGGGTGGGACTAATGAAAAACTGTTTTTT.

V is TRBV6-5 and J is TRBJ1-2, with 7 bases aligning to TRBD1. Germline V lookup: CDR1 MNHEY, CDR2 SVGAGI. The CDR3 totals 16 residues. The ends lost 5 bases at V and 5 bases at J; junction bases unmatched: 14. CDR3 sequence reads: CASSPTSTGSGYGYTF. CDR3 in DNA: TGTGCCAGCAGTCCTACTTCGACAGGGTCAGGGTATGGCTACACCTTC.